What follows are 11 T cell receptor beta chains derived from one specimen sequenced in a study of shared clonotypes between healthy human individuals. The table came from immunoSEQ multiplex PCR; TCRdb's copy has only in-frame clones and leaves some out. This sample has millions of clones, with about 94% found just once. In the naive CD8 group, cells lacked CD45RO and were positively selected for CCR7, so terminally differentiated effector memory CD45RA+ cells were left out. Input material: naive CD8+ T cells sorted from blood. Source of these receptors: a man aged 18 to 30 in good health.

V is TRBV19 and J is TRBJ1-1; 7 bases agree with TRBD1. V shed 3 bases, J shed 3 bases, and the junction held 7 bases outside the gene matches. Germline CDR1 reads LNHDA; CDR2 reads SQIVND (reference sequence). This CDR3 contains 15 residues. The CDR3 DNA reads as TGTGCCAGTAGTATCTTGGAGGGGGCATACACTGAAGCTTTCTTT. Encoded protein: CASSILEGAYTEAFF. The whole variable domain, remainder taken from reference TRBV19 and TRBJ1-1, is DGGITQSPKYLFRKEGQNVTLSCEQNLNHDAMYWYRQDPGQGLRLIYYSQIVNDFQKGDIAEGYSVSREKKESFPLTVTSAQKNPTAFYLCASSILEGAYTEAFFGQGTRLTVV.

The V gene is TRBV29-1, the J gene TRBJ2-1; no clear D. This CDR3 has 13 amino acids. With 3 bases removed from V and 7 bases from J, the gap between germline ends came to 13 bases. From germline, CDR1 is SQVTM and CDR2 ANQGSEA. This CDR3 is CSVDYLNGNEQFF. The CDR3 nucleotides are TGCAGCGTTGATTACCTCAACGGGAATGAGCAGTTCTTC.

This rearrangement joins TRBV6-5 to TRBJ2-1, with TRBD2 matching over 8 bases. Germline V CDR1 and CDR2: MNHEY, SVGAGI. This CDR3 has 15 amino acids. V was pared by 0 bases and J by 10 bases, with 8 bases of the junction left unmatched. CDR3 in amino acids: CASSYSISGGGEQFF. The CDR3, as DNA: TGTGCCAGCAGTTACTCTATCTCGGGGGGGGGCGAGCAGTTCTTC.

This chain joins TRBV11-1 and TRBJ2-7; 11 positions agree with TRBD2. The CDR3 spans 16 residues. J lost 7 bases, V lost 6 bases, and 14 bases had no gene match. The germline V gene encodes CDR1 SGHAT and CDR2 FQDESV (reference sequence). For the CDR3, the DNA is TGTGCCAGCAGTCCACATAGCGGGGGGGCCCTTGGAGAGCAGTACTTC. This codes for CASSPHSGGALGEQYF.

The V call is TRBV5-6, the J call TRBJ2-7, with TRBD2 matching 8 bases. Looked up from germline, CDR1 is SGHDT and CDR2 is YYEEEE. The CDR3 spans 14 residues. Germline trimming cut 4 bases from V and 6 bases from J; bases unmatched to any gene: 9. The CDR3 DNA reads TGTGCCAGCAGCGCTACGGGACTAGTGCTCGAGCAGTACTTC. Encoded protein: CASSATGLVLEQYF. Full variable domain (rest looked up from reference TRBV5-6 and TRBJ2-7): DAGVTQSPTHLIKTRGQQVTLRCSPKSGHDTVSWYQQALGQGPQFIFQYYEEEERQRGNFPDRFSGHQFPNYSSELNVNALLLGDSALYLCASSATGLVLEQYFGPGTRLTVT.

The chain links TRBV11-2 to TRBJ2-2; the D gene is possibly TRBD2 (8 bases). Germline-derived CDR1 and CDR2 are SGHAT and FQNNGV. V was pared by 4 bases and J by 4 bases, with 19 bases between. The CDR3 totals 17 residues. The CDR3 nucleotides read TGTGCCAGCAGCTACCCAGGGGGTCTAGCGGGCACCGGGGAGCTGTTTTTT. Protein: CASSYPGGLAGTGELFF.

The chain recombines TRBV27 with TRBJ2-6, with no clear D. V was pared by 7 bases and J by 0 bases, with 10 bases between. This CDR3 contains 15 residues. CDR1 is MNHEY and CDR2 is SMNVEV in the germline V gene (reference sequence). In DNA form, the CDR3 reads TGTGCCAGCATCTCTCCCAGCTCTGGGGCCAACGTCCTGACTTTC. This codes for CASISPSSGANVLTF.

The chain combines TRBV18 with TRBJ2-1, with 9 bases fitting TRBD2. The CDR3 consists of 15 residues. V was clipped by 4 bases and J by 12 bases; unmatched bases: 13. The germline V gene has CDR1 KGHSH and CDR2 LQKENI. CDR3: CASSLTSSSGDSQFF. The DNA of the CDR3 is TGTGCCAGCTCACTCACCAGTTCTAGCGGGGACTCGCAGTTCTTC.

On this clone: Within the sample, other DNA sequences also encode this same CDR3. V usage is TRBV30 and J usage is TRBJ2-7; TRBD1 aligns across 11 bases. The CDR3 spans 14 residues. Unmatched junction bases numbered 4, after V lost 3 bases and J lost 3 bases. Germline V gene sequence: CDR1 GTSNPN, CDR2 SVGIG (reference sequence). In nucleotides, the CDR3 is TGTGCCTGGAGCCCGGGGACAGGGGGCTACGAGCAGTACTTC. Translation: CAWSPGTGGYEQYF.

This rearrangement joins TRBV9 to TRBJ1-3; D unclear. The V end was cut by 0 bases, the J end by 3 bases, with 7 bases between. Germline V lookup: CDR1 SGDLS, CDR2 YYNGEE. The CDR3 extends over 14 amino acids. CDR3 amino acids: CASSVGAVGNTIYF. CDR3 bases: TGTGCCAGCAGCGTAGGGGCAGTTGGAAACACCATATATTTT. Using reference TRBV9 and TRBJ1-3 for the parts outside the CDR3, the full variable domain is DSGVTQTPKHLITATGQRVTLRCSPRSGDLSVYWYQQSLDQGLQFLIQYYNGEERAKGNILERFSAQQFPDLHSELNLSSLELGDSALYFCASSVGAVGNTIYFGEGSWLTVV.

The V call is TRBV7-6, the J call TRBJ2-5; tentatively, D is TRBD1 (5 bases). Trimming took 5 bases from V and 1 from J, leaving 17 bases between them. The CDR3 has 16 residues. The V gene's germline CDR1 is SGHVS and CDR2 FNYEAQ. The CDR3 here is CASSLAAGMSQETQYF. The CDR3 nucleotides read TGTGCCAGCAGCCTTGCGGCAGGGATGAGCCAAGAGACCCAGTACTTC.